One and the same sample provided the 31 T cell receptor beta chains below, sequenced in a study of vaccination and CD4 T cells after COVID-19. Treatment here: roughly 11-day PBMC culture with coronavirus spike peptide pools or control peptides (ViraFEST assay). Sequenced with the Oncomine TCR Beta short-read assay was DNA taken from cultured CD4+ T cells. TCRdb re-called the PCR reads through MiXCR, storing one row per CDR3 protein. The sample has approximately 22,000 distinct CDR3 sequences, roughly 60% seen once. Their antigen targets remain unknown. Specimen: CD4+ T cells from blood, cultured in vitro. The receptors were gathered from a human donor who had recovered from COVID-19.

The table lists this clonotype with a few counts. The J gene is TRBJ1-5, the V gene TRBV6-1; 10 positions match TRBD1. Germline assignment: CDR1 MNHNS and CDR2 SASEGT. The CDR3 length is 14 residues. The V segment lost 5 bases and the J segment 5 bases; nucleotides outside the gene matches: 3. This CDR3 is CASSLGQGYQPQHF. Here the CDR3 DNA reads TGTGCCAGCAGTCTGGGACAGGGGTATCAGCCCCAGCATTTT.

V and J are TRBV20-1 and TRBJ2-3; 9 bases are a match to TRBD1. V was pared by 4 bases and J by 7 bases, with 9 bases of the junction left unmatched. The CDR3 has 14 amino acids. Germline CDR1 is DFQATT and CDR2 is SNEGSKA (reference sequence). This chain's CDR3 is CSATTGGRGYTQYF. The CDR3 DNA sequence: TGCAGTGCTACGACAGGGGGTCGGGGTTATACGCAGTATTTT.

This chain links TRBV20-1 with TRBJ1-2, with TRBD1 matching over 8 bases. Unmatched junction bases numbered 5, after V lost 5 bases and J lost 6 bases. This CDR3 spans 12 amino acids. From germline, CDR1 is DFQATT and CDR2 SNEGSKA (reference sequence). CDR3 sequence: CSAPDRGHGYTF. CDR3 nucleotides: TGCAGTGCTCCCGACAGGGGCCATGGCTACACCTTC.

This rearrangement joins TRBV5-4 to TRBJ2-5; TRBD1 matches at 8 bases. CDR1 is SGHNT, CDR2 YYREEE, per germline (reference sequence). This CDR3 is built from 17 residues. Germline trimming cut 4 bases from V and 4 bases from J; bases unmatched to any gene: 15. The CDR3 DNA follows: TGTGCCAGCAGCCCGGAGTTTTCAGGGGGCGCACTAGAGACCCAGTACTTC. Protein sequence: CASSPEFSGGALETQYF. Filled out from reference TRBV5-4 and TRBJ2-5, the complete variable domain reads ETGVTQSPTHLIKTRGQQVTLRCSSQSGHNTVSWYQQALGQGPQFIFQYYREEENGRGNFPPRFSGLQFPNYSSELNVNALELDDSALYLCASSPEFSGGALETQYFGPGTRLLVL.

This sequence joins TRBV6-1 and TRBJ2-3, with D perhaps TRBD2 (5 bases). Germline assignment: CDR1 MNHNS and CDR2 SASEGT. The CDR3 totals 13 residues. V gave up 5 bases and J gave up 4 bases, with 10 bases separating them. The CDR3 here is CASSPPGADTQYF. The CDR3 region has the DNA TGTGCCAGCAGTCCCCCCGGGGCAGATACGCAGTATTTT.

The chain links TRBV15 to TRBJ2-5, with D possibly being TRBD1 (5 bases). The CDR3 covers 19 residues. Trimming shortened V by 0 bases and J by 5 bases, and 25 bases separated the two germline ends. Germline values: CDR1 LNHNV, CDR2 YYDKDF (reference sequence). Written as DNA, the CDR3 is TGTGCCACCAGCAGAGAGCTAGGTTCCTCTGGGGCCACATGGGAGACCCAGTACTTC. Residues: CATSRELGSSGATWETQYF.

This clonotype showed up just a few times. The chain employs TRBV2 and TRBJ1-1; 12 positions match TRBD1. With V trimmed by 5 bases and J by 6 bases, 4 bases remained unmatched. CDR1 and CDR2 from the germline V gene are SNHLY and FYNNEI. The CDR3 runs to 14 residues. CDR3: CASSRDRGPAEAFF. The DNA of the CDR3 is TGTGCCAGCAGTAGGGACAGGGGGCCGGCTGAAGCTTTCTTT.

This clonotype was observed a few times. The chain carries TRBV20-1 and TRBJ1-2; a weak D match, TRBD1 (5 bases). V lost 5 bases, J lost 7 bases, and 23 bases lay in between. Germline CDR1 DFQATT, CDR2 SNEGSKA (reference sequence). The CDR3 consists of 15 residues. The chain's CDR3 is CSALTGTQERGGYTF. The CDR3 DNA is TGCAGTGCTCTAACCGGGACCCAAGAGAGAGGTGGCTACACCTTC.

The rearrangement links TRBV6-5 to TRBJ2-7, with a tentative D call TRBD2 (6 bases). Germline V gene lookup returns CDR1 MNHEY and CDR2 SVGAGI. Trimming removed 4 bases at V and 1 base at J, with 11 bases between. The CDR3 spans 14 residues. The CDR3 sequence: CASSSAGTSYEQYF. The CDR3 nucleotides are TGTGCCAGCAGTTCAGCGGGTACATCCTACGAGCAGTACTTC.

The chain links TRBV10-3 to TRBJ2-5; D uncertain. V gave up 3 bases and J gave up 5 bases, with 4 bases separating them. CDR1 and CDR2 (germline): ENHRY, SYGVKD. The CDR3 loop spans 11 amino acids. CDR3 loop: CAISDLETQYF. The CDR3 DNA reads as TGTGCCATCAGTGACCTGGAGACCCAGTACTTC.

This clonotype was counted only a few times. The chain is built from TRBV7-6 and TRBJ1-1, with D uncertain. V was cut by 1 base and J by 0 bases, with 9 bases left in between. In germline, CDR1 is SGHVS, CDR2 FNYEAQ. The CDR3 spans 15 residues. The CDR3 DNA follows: TGTGCCAGCAGCTTAGTTTGGGGAATGAACACTGAAGCTTTCTTT. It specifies CASSLVWGMNTEAFF.

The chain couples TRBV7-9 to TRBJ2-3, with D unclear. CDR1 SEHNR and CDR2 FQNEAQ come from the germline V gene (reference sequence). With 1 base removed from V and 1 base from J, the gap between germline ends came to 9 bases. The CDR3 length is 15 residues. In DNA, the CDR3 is TGTGCCAGCAGCTTAGACTCCCCTGGCACAGATACGCAGTATTTT. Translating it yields CASSLDSPGTDTQYF.

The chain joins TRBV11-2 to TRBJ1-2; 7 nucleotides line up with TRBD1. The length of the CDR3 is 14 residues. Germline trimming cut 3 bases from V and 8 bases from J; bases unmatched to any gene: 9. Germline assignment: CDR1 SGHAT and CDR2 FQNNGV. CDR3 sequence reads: CASSFEWSRGGYTF. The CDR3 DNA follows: TGTGCCAGCAGCTTTGAGTGGAGCAGGGGGGGCTACACCTTC.

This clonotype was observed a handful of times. DNA for the CDR3: TGTGCCAGCAGGTCCCCGTTTGGGGAAGATACGCAGTATTTT. This translates into CASRSPFGEDTQYF. The chain links TRBV7-9 to TRBJ2-3; D unclear. The CDR3 sequence is 14 residues long. Germline V gene sequence: CDR1 SEHNR, CDR2 FQNEAQ (reference sequence). Trimming took off 6 bases at V and 5 bases at J, with 15 bases between the two ends.

In nucleotides, the CDR3 is TGTGCCAGCAGTTTGGGGCAGTATAATCAGCCCCAGCATTTT. It is translated as CASSLGQYNQPQHF. This chain uses TRBV28 with TRBJ1-5; the D gene is possibly TRBD1 (5 bases). Trimming stripped 3 bases from V and 4 bases from J, with 10 bases between. CDR3 length: 14 residues. CDR1 and CDR2 from the germline V gene are MDHEN and SYDVKM.

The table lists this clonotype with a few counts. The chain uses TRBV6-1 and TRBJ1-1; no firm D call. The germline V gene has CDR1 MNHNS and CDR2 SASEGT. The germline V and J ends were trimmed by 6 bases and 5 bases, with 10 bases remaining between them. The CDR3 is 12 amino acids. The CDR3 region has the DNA TGTGCCAGCAGCCGCCCTAATACTGAAGCTTTCTTT. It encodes CASSRPNTEAFF.

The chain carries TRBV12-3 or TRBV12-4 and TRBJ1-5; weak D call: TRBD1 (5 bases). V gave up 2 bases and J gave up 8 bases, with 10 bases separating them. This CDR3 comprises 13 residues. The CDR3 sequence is CASSLYGTEPQHF. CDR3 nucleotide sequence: TGTGCCAGCAGTTTATATGGGACCGAGCCCCAGCATTTT.

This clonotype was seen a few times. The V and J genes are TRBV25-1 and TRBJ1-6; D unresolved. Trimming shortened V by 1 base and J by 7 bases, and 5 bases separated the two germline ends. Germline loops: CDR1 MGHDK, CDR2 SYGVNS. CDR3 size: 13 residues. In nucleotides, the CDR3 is TGTGCCAGCAGTGAATTCGGGAATTCACCCCTCCACTTT. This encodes CASSEFGNSPLHF. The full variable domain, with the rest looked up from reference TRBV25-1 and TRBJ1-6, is EADIYQTPRYLVIGTGKKITLECSQTMGHDKMYWYQQDPGMELHLIHYSYGVNSTEKGDLSSESTVSRIRTEHFPLTLESARPSHTSQYLCASSEFGNSPLHFGNGTRLTVT.

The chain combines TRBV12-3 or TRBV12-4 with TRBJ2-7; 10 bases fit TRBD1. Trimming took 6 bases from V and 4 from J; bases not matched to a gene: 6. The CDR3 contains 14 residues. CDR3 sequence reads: CASSADRGGYEQYF. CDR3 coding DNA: TGTGCCAGCAGCGCGGACAGGGGGGGGTACGAGCAGTACTTC.

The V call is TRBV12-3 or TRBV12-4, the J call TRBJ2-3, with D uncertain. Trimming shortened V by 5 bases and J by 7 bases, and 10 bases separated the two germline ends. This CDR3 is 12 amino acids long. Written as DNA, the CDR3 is TGTGCCAGCAGTCTGGACCGCCATACGCAGTATTTT. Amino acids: CASSLDRHTQYF.

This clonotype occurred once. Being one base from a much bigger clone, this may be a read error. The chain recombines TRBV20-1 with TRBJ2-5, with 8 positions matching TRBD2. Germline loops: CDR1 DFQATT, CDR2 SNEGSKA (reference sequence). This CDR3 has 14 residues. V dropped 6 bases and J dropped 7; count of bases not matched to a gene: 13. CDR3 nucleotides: TGCAGTGCACGGGGGGGAGTGATGGGAGGGACCCAGTACTTC. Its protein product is CSARGGVMGGTQYF.

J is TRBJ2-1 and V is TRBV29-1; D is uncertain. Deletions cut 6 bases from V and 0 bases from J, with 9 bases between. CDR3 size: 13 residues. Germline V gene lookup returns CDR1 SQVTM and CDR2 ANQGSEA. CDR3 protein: CSVRPNSYNEQFF. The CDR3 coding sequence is TGCAGCGTCAGACCGAACTCCTACAATGAGCAGTTCTTC.

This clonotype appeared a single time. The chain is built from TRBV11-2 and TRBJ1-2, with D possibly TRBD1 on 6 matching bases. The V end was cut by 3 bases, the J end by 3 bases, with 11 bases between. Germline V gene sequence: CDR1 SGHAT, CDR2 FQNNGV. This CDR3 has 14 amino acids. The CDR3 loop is CASSLAGQYYGYTF. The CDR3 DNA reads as TGTGCCAGCAGCTTGGCAGGACAGTACTATGGCTACACCTTC.

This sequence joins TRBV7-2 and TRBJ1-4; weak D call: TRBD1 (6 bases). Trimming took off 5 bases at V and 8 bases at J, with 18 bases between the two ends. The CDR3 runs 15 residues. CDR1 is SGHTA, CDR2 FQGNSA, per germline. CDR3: CASSRVGGAGEKLFF. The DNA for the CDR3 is TGTGCCAGCAGCCGCGTTGGGGGGGCGGGAGAAAAACTGTTTTTT. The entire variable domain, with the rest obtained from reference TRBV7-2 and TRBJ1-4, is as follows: GAGVSQSPSNKVTEKGKDVELRCDPISGHTALYWYRQSLGQGLEFLIYFQGNSAPDKSGLPSDRFSAERTGGSVSTLTIQRTQQEDSAVYLCASSRVGGAGEKLFFGSGTQLSVL.

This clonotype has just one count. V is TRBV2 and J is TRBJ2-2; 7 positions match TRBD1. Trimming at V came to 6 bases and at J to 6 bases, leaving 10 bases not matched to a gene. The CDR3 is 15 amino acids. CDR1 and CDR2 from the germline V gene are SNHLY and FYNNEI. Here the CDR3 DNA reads TGTGCCAGCAGGCTCCGGGACAGAACGTCCGGGGAGCTGTTTTTT. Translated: CASRLRDRTSGELFF.

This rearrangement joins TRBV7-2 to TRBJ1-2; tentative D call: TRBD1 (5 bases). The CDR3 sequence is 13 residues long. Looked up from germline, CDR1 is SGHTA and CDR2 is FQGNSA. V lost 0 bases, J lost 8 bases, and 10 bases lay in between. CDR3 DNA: TGTGCCAGCAGCTTAGCGCGGGACGAGGGCTACACCTTC. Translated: CASSLARDEGYTF.

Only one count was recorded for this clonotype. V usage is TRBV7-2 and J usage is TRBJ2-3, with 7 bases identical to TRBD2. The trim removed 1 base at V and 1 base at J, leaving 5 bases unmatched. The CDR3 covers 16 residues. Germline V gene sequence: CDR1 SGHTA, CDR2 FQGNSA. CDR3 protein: CASSLGAGVGTDTQYF. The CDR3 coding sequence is TGTGCCAGCAGCTTAGGGGCGGGAGTGGGCACAGATACGCAGTATTTT.

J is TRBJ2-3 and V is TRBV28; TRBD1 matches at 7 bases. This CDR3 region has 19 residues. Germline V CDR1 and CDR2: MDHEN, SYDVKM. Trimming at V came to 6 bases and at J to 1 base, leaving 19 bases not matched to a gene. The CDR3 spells CASRRGTVSFAFGTDTQYF. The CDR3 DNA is TGTGCCAGCAGAAGGGGGACAGTAAGTTTTGCGTTCGGCACAGATACGCAGTATTTT.

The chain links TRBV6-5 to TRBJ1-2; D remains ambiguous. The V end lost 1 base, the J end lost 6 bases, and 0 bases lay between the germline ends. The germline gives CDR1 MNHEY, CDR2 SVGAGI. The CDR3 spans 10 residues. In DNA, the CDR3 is TGTGCCAGCAGTTACTATGGCTACACCTTC. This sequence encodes CASSYYGYTF.

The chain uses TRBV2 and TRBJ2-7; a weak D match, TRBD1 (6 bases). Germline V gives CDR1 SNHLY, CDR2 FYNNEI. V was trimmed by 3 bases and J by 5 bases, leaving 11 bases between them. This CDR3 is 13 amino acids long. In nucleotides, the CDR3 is TGTGCCAGCAGTGACCGGGACATAGACGAGCAGTACTTC. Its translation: CASSDRDIDEQYF.

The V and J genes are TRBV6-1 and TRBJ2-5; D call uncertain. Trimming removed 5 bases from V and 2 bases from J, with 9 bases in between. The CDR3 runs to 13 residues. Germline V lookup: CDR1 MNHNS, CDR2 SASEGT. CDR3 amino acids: CASSRLQQETQYF. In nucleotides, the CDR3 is TGTGCCAGCAGTCGGCTACAGCAAGAGACCCAGTACTTC.